Listed here are 10 T cell receptor beta chains from one sample, sequenced in a study of T cells after yellow fever vaccination (dated by TCRdb to about 2019). The sample's treatment or condition, from its label and the paper: live attenuated yellow fever vaccine strain. The library relied on 5' RACE. TCRdb lists the instrument as Illumina NovaSeq 6000. TCRdb reran the public reads through fastp at Q25 and MiXCR, keeping productive beta chains. Rows with one shared CDR3 protein collapse into an entry with the most common genes and DNA. A total of 340,000 or so distinct CDR3 sequences appear in this sample, 12% of them only once. The leading ten clones occupy 3.2% of the sample. Here the sequenced sample was CD4+ T cells sorted from PBMCs, taken 15 days after the yellow fever booster vaccination. The source is a man younger than 35 who received the YFV17D yellow fever vaccine.

The V call is TRBV6-6, the J call TRBJ2-3; 7 bases are a match to TRBD2. Trimming at V came to 0 bases and at J to 3 bases, leaving 9 bases not matched to a gene. Germline CDR1 reads MNHNY; CDR2 reads SVGAGI (reference sequence). This CDR3 region has 17 residues. CDR3 nucleotides: TGTGCCAGCAGTTACTCGAGGTCGAGCGGGGTAACAGATACGCAGTATTTT. Amino acids: CASSYSRSSGVTDTQYF.

This clonotype was seen a few times. The CDR3 bases are TGTGCCAGCAGCCAAGATCGAGGACGCCAAGGGGAGACCCAGTACTTC. Protein: CASSQDRGRQGETQYF. This chain connects TRBV4-2 to TRBJ2-5; D is uncertain. The V gene lost 0 bases and the J gene lost 5 bases, with 16 bases spanning the gap. The CDR3 sequence is 16 residues long. Germline V gene data show CDR1 as LGHNA and CDR2 as YNFKEQ.

The J gene is TRBJ2-7, the V gene TRBV20-1; the match to TRBD1 covers 7 bases. J lost 3 bases, V lost 4 bases, and 6 bases had no gene match. Germline assignment: CDR1 DFQATT and CDR2 SNEGSKA (reference sequence). CDR3 size: 13 residues. The CDR3 region is CSANGQVDYEQYV. Here the CDR3 DNA reads TGCAGTGCTAACGGACAGGTGGACTACGAGCAGTACGTC.

The chain is built from TRBV3-1 and TRBJ1-1; the match to TRBD1 covers 9 bases. CDR1 and CDR2 (germline): LGHDT, YNNKEL (reference sequence). The V and J ends lost 4 bases and 0 bases, in that order; junction bases with no gene match: 3. This CDR3 is 15 amino acids long. The CDR3 nucleotides are TGTGCCAGCAGCCCAGGGACAGGGATGAACACTGAAGCTTTCTTT. Encoded protein: CASSPGTGMNTEAFF.

The V call is TRBV6-2 or TRBV6-3, the J call TRBJ1-1; D ambiguous. CDR3 length equals 13 residues. Trimming removed 6 bases at V and 6 bases at J, with 14 bases between. Germline CDR1 is MNHEY and CDR2 is SVGEGT. CDR3 DNA sequence: TGTGCCAGCAGCCCCCAGGTATTCTCTGAAGCTTTCTTT. Its protein is CASSPQVFSEAFF.

The chain joins TRBV19 to TRBJ2-5, with D hard to call. From germline, CDR1 is LNHDA and CDR2 SQIVND (reference sequence). Trimming stripped 3 bases from V and 5 bases from J, with 10 bases between. The CDR3 is made up of 13 amino acids. This CDR3 reads CASSMGLGETQYF. CDR3 DNA: TGTGCCAGTAGTATGGGTCTAGGTGAGACCCAGTACTTC. The full variable domain, completed using reference TRBV19 and TRBJ2-5, is DGGITQSPKYLFRKEGQNVTLSCEQNLNHDAMYWYRQDPGQGLRLIYYSQIVNDFQKGDIAEGYSVSREKKESFPLTVTSAQKNPTAFYLCASSMGLGETQYFGPGTRLLVL.

The J gene is TRBJ2-5, the V gene TRBV20-1, with D possibly being TRBD2 (5 bases). The CDR3 is made up of 12 amino acids. CDR1 and CDR2 from the germline V gene are DFQATT and SNEGSKA (reference sequence). V was clipped by 3 bases and J by 0 bases, with 5 bases between them. CDR3 nucleotide sequence: TGCAGTGCTAGGGAGGACCAAGAGACCCAGTACTTC. Its protein is CSAREDQETQYF.

This sequence joins TRBV20-1 and TRBJ2-1; 10 nucleotides line up with TRBD2. CDR1 is DFQATT, CDR2 SNEGSKA, per germline (reference sequence). After removal of 6 bases from V and 2 bases from J, the junction contained 16 bases not matched to a gene. The CDR3 has 18 residues. The CDR3 nucleotides are TGCAGTGCCGAGCCCCCAGCGGGGGGGCCTAATCCCTACAATGAGCAGTTCTTC. It encodes CSAEPPAGGPNPYNEQFF.

This clonotype was counted a few times. The J gene is TRBJ2-2, the V gene TRBV9; D gene unclear. This CDR3 comprises 15 residues. The germline V gene has CDR1 SGDLS and CDR2 YYNGEE. V was shortened by 0 bases and J by 1 base, with 7 bases between the two germline ends. CDR3 protein: CASSVDPLNTGELFF. The DNA for the CDR3 is TGTGCCAGCAGCGTAGACCCTTTGAACACCGGGGAGCTGTTTTTT.

This clonotype was seen only a few times. The V gene is TRBV4-3, the J gene TRBJ2-1; 8 nucleotides match TRBD1. Germline loops: CDR1 LGHNA, CDR2 YSLEER. Trimming at V came to 4 bases and at J to 7 bases, leaving 18 bases not matched to a gene. The CDR3 is 18 residues long. CDR3 sequence: CASSRRTEHTGGWNEQFF. The CDR3 DNA reads as TGCGCCAGCAGCCGGCGGACTGAGCATACAGGGGGTTGGAATGAGCAGTTCTTC.